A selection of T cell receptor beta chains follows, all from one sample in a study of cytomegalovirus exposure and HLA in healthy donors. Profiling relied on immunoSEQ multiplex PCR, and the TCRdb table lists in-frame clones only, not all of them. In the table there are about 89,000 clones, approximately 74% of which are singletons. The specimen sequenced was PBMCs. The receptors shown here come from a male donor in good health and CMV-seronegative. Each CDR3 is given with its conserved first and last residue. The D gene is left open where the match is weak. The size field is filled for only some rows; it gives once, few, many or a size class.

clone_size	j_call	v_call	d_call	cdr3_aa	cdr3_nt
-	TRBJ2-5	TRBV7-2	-	CASSLGGFGGETQYF	TGTGCCAGCAGCTTAGGAGGCTTTGGGGGGGAGACCCAGTACTTC
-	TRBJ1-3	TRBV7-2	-	CASSLTPTVSGNTIYF	TGTGCCAGCAGCTTAACCCCGACAGTCTCTGGAAACACCATATATTTT
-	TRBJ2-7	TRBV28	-	CASLFNPTYEQYF	TGTGCCAGTTTGTTCAACCCTACCTACGAGCAGTACTTC
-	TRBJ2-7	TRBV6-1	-	CASSARTSTYEQYF	TGTGCCAGCAGTGCTAGGACAAGCACCTACGAGCAGTACTTC
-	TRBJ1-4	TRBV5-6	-	CASTSGGEGEKLFF	TGTGCCAGCACCTCCGGAGGGGAGGGTGAAAAACTGTTTTTT
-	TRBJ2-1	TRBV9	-	CASSVSRQLYNEQFF	TGTGCCAGCAGCGTAAGTCGACAGTTGTACAATGAGCAGTTCTTC
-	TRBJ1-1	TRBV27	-	CASSSPRLGNTEAFF	TGTGCCAGCAGTTCCCCAAGACTCGGGAACACTGAAGCTTTCTTT
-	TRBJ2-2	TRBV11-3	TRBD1	CASSLRGGGELFF	TGTGCCAGCAGCTTAAGAGGGGGCGGTGAGCTGTTTTTT
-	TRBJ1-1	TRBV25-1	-	CATTLREGTEAFF	TGTGCCACTACTTTGAGGGAGGGCACTGAAGCTTTCTTT
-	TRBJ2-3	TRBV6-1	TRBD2	CASNPRTSGTDTQYF	TGTGCCAGCAACCCTCGTACTAGCGGCACAGATACGCAGTATTTT
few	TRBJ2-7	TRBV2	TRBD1	CASRMGQGTGEQYF	TGTGCCAGCAGAATGGGACAGGGGACGGGCGAGCAGTACTTC
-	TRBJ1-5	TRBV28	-	CASSFRDTLNQPQHF	TGTGCCAGCAGTTTTCGGGACACCCTAAATCAGCCCCAGCATTTT
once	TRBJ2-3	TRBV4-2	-	CASSLNTGTLTDTQYF	TGTGCCAGCAGCCTTAACACCGGGACTCTTACAGATACGCAGTATTTT
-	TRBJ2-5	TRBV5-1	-	CASRRTGTQETQYF	TGCGCCAGCAGGCGTACAGGGACCCAAGAGACCCAGTACTTC
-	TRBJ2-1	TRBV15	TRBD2	CATSPGLAPSYNEQFF	TGTGCCACCAGCCCCGGACTAGCGCCCTCCTACAATGAGCAGTTCTTC
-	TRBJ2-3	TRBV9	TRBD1	CASSADPGQGSDTQYF	TGTGCCAGCAGCGCCGATCCGGGACAGGGGTCAGATACGCAGTATTTT
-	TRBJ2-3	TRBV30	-	CAWSTTGGTQYF	TGTGCCTGGAGTACGACCGGGGGTACGCAGTATTTT
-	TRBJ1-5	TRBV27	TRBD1	CASSSRAGGGQPQHF	TGTGCCAGCAGTTCCAGGGCAGGGGGAGGTCAGCCCCAGCATTTT
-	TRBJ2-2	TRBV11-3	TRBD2	CASSSLPSGRALKGELFF	TGTGCCAGCAGCTCCCTCCCTAGCGGGAGGGCGTTAAAGGGGGAGCTGTTTTTT
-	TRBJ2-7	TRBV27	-	CASSFLGAREQYF	TGTGCCAGCAGTTTCCTAGGGGCACGCGAGCAGTACTTC
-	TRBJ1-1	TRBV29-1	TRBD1	CSVETGAPEAFF	TGCAGCGTTGAAACAGGGGCCCCTGAAGCTTTCTTT
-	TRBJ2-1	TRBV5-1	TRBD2	CASSSGTSGNEQFF	TGCGCCAGCAGCTCCGGGACTAGCGGAAATGAGCAGTTCTTC
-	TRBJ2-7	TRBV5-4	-	CASSLARDEQYF	TGTGCCAGCAGCCTGGCCAGGGACGAGCAGTACTTC
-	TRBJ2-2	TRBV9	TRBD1	CASTLGTGNTGELFF	TGTGCCAGCACCCTCGGGACAGGGAACACCGGGGAGCTGTTTTTT
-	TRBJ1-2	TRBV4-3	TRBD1	CASSHINRGGGYTF	TGCGCCAGCAGCCACATAAACAGGGGTGGGGGCTACACCTTC
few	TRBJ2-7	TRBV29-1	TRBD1	CSVAVTGFRYEQYF	TGCAGCGTTGCTGTGACAGGGTTCCGCTACGAGCAGTACTTC
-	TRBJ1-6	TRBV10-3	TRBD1	CVISRRTGGLGSPLHF	TGTGTCATCAGTAGAAGGACAGGGGGTTTAGGTTCACCCCTCCACTTT
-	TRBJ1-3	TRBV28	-	CASLGASAGNTIYF	TGTGCCTCCCTAGGGGCTTCGGCTGGAAACACCATATATTTT
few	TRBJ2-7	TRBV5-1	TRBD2	CASSLTSGTFYEQYF	TGCGCCAGCAGCTTGACTAGCGGGACGTTCTACGAGCAGTACTTC
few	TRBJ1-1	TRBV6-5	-	CASSTAGVIGEAFF	TGTGCCAGCAGTACGGCAGGGGTAATTGGTGAAGCTTTCTTT
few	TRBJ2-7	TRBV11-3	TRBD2	CASSLTSLEEQYF	TGTGCCAGCAGCTTGACTAGCTTGGAGGAGCAGTACTTC
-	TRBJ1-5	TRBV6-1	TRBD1	CASSSDRVDQPQHF	TGTGCCAGCAGCTCGGACAGGGTGGATCAGCCCCAGCATTTT
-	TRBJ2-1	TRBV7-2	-	CASSLVSGYSYNEQFF	TGTGCCAGCAGCTTAGTAAGCGGGTACTCCTACAATGAGCAGTTCTTC